The 15 T cell receptor beta chains below come from one sample, sequenced in a study of blood T cell repertoires in COVID-19. Sequenced by immunoSEQ multiplex PCR; TCRdb stores in-frame clones only, minus some. There are some 80,000 clones in the sample; about 83% occur only once, and around 3.4% lies in the top ten. The sample consisted of peripheral blood. All receptors come from a man between 45 and 60 years old with acute or convalescent COVID-19.

The V gene is TRBV4-3, the J gene TRBJ2-1, with 11 bases lining up with TRBD2. The junction had 2 bases not matched to a gene; V was cut back by 3 bases and J by 4 bases. Germline CDR1 is LGHNA and CDR2 is YSLEER. CDR3 length: 15 amino acids. In DNA, the CDR3 is TGCGCCAGCAGCCAGGGACTAGCGGTATACAATGAGCAGTTCTTC. As protein: CASSQGLAVYNEQFF.

The J gene is TRBJ2-5, the V gene TRBV7-7; 9 bases align to TRBD1. V gave up 3 bases and J gave up 3 bases; unmatched junction bases: 11. Germline CDR1 and CDR2: SSHAT and FNYEAQ (reference sequence). The CDR3 contains 17 residues. The DNA of the CDR3 is TGTGCCAGCAGCTTCGGTTTACAGGGGGCAGGGGAAGAGACCCAGTACTTC. Its translation: CASSFGLQGAGEETQYF.

The rearrangement links TRBV25-1 to TRBJ2-5, with TRBD2 matching over 14 bases. Germline CDR1 reads MGHDK; CDR2 reads SYGVNS. V lost 1 base, J lost 4 bases, and 2 bases stayed unmatched. The CDR3 runs 16 residues. The CDR3 sequence: CASSELGLAGAETQYF. The CDR3 nucleotides read TGTGCCAGCAGTGAATTGGGACTAGCGGGAGCAGAGACCCAGTACTTC.

This chain links TRBV10-2 with TRBJ1-5; D is perhaps TRBD1 (5 bases). Between the trimmed V and J ends, which lost 2 bases and 4 bases, there was a span of 6 bases. The CDR3 contains 13 residues. Germline V CDR1 and CDR2: WSHSY, SAAADI. This CDR3 is CASSEQGNQPQHF. The CDR3 bases are TGCGCCAGCAGTGAGCAGGGTAATCAGCCCCAGCATTTT.

The rearrangement links TRBV7-6 to TRBJ1-6, with 7 bases identical to TRBD1. CDR3 length: 18 amino acids. The germline CDR1 and CDR2 sequences are SGHVS and FNYEAQ. V shed 5 bases, J shed 0 bases, and the junction held 10 bases outside the gene matches. This chain's CDR3 is CASSPGQAQSSYNSPLHF. DNA of the CDR3: TGTGCCAGCAGCCCAGGACAGGCGCAAAGCTCCTATAATTCACCCCTCCACTTT.

The genes are TRBV7-2 and TRBJ1-2; TRBD1 might be the D (5 bases). The germline V gene encodes CDR1 SGHTA and CDR2 FQGNSA. This CDR3 is 14 amino acids long. Trimming shortened V by 3 bases and J by 3 bases, and 11 bases separated the two germline ends. The CDR3 reads CASSLMGGDYGYTF. The CDR3 DNA reads as TGTGCCAGCAGCTTGATGGGAGGGGACTATGGCTACACCTTC.

J is TRBJ2-7 and V is TRBV3-1 (or the pseudogene TRBV3-2); 9 nucleotides align to TRBD1. Trimming at V came to 0 bases and at J to 1 base, leaving 7 bases not matched to a gene. The CDR3 totals 17 residues. CDR1 LGHDT and CDR2 YNNKEL come from the germline V gene (reference sequence). The CDR3 bases are TGTGCCAGCAGCCAAGACGCTCCGGGACAGGGATCCTACGAGCAGTACTTC. This encodes CASSQDAPGQGSYEQYF.

The chain combines TRBV4-3 with TRBJ2-3; tentative D call: TRBD1 (6 bases). The germline V gene encodes CDR1 LGHNA and CDR2 YSLEER. V was clipped by 4 bases and J by 2 bases, with 16 bases between them. The CDR3 totals 16 residues. In DNA form, the CDR3 reads TGCGCCAGCAGCCCGTGGGGGACAACGAACACAGATACGCAGTATTTT. It encodes CASSPWGTTNTDTQYF.

The chain couples TRBV11-3 to TRBJ2-1; 11 bases agree with TRBD2. V lost 5 bases and J lost 8; bases outside the gene matches: 11. The CDR3 sequence is 16 residues long. Per germline, CDR1 SGHNT and CDR2 YENEEA. CDR3 coding DNA: TGTGCCAGCAGCCCTGGTAGCGGGGGGGCAATAGATGAGCAGTTCTTC. Its protein product is CASSPGSGGAIDEQFF.

This clone was found a few times. The gene calls are TRBV10-3 and TRBJ2-3, with TRBD2 as a possible D gene (5 bases). Germline V gene data show CDR1 as ENHRY and CDR2 as SYGVKD. The CDR3 covers 16 residues. Trimming stripped 1 base from V and 1 base from J, with 12 bases between. CDR3 protein: CAISELTSWGTDTQYF. Written as DNA, the CDR3 is TGTGCCATCAGTGAGTTAACTAGTTGGGGCACAGATACGCAGTATTTT.

This clone was counted once. This sequence joins TRBV18 and TRBJ1-4; 8 bases are a match to TRBD1. CDR1 and CDR2 from the germline V gene are KGHSH and LQKENI. There are 14 residues in the CDR3. Germline trimming cut 2 bases from V and 8 bases from J; bases unmatched to any gene: 4. This chain's CDR3 is CASSPGQGMEKLFF. CDR3 sequence (DNA): TGTGCCAGCTCACCAGGACAGGGAATGGAAAAACTGTTTTTT.

A remark on this clone: A junction end diverges from the germline sequence, so it may reflect a read error. The V and J genes are TRBV7-2 and TRBJ2-5, with D tentatively TRBD1 (6 bases). Germline values: CDR1 SGHTA, CDR2 FQGNSA. CDR3 length equals 15 residues. The CDR3, as DNA: TGTGCCAGCAGAAGGACAGTGTCGGGACAAGGGACCCAGTACTTC. Translating it yields CASRRTVSGQGTQYF.

The chain links TRBV7-9 to TRBJ1-2; 9 bases are shared with TRBD1. With V trimmed by 5 bases and J by 0 bases, 4 bases remained unmatched. Germline V lookup: CDR1 SEHNR, CDR2 FQNEAQ (reference sequence). This CDR3 is 15 amino acids long. The CDR3 is CASSPGQGPNYGYTF. The CDR3 nucleotides read TGTGCCAGCAGCCCGGGACAGGGTCCTAACTATGGCTACACCTTC. The full variable domain, its missing parts supplied by reference TRBV7-9 and TRBJ1-2, is DTGVSQNPRHKITKRGQNVTFRCDPISEHNRLYWYRQTLGQGPEFLTYFQNEAQLEKSRLLSDRFSAERPKGSFSTLEIQRTEQGDSAMYLCASSPGQGPNYGYTFGSGTRLTVV.

V gene TRBV19 combines with J gene TRBJ1-1; 8 bases are a match to TRBD1. This CDR3 contains 14 residues. Germline V gene data show CDR1 as LNHDA and CDR2 as SQIVND (reference sequence). With 5 bases clipped from V and 4 bases from J, the junction kept 6 bases outside the gene matches. CDR3 amino acids: CASSSQGVSTEAFF. CDR3 in DNA: TGTGCCAGTAGTTCACAGGGGGTAAGCACTGAAGCTTTCTTT.

The rearrangement joins TRBV4-1 to TRBJ2-1; 9 bases match TRBD1. Trimming took 6 bases from V and 6 from J; bases not matched to a gene: 6. The CDR3 runs to 14 residues. In germline, CDR1 is MGHRA, CDR2 YSYEKL. CDR3 DNA: TGCGCCAGCAGGCCCTGGACAGGGGTCAATGAGCAGTTCTTC. Translating it yields CASRPWTGVNEQFF.